This TCR beta chain was sequenced in a study of blood T cell repertoires in COVID-19. Across the study: Nucleic acid was either cDNA or gDNA, and it came from T cells, B-cell-depleted T cells, or PBMCs.

How the authors handled the data: Cell counts per sample came from amplifying reference gene primers. Assay used: immunoSEQ multiplex PCR; TCRdb lists only in-frame clones, some missing. For V, J and clone size, that table is used; D and trimming come from the DNA. The sample carries some 210,000 clones, approximately 84% recorded once. Germline V CDR1 and CDR2: SGHKS, YYEKEE (reference sequence). The CDR3 has 16 residues. The V and J ends lost 2 bases and 1 base, in that order; junction bases with no gene match: 4. The V call is TRBV5-5, the J call TRBJ1-4; 8 bases align to TRBD1. The clonotype comes from a woman in her sixties or seventies with active or convalescent COVID-19. The sample taken for sequencing was peripheral blood. As DNA, the CDR3 is TGTGCCAGCAGCTTATTCAGGGGGCGAACTAATGAAAAACTGTTTTTT. It codes for CASSLFRGRTNEKLFF.